The text below deals with one T cell receptor (beta chain). The antigen remains unidentified. At one end, the junction sequence differs from germline, possibly due to a read error. The sample belongs to a study of tumor and adjacent non-tumor tissue in lung cancer. Study information: Patients were aged 31 to 76, roughly 9 men and about 5 women, stage I to III. Study results and caveats: Tumor TCR diversity, when higher, was linked to shorter survival.

The CDR3 length is 14 residues. Germline-derived CDR1 and CDR2 are SGHRS and YFSETQ. This sample's RNA came from whole unsorted tissue. Chemotherapy-naive patients with new lung cancer underwent thoracic surgery in China, August–late 2014. The library came from three nested PCR rounds adapted from ARM-PCR protocols. TCRdb recomputed calls from the multiplex PCR reads with MiXCR, one row per CDR3 protein. The sample has fewer than 100,000 distinct CDR3 sequences; 72% are singletons. The chain employs TRBV5-1 and TRBJ2-2; no definite D call. The clonotype comes from a woman aged 40 to 55 with non-small cell lung cancer. Sequences were obtained from lung tumor tissue. For the CDR3, the DNA is TGCGCCAGCAGCTTGCGGTATGAGACCGTGGAGCTGTTTTTT. Encoded protein: CASSLRYETVELFF.